The entry below gives a single T cell receptor (beta chain) sequence along with its context. The antigen remains unidentified. Study-wide points: Tumor-infiltrating Treg TCR alpha and beta sequences overlapped most with tumor naive CD4+ T cells, then blood naive.

Semi-nested PCR with Nested Universal Primer A followed constant-region reverse priming of full-length variable regions. MiXCR, applied by TCRdb to the 5' RACE reads, yields one record per CDR3 protein. There are tens of thousands of distinct CDR3 sequences in the sample; around 30% occur only once, and roughly 3.7% lies in the top ten. Germline loops: CDR1 SGHDT, CDR2 YYEEEE. There are 13 residues in the CDR3. V trimming: 4 bases; J trimming: 7 bases; junction bases outside the gene matches: 5. The sequencing input was memory CD4+ T cells sorted from a lymph node. Stated subset: memory CD4+ T cells, CD4+CD45RO+CD25-. The V call is TRBV5-6, the J call TRBJ1-3, with 7 bases lining up with TRBD1. The TCR sequence derives from a female donor with breast cancer. CDR3 nucleotides: TGTGCCAGCAGCAAGGGACAGACCAACACCATATATTTT. This translates into CASSKGQTNTIYF.